This paragraph reports one TCR beta chain. It lacks a known antigen. Qualities for individual bases were not recorded, and no much larger clone is one base off. Library construction relied on RT-PCR. TCRdb shows the sequencer as Illumina HiSeq 2500. In TCRdb, the public reads were trimmed at Q25 with fastp and aligned with MiXCR, with productive beta chains retained. Each CDR3 protein appears once, grouped with its most common genes and DNA. For this sample the table gives 500,000 to 600,000 distinct CDR3 sequences, of which about 15% were detected only once. Together, the top ten hold less than 4% of the sample. The data derive from a study of response to subunit inactivated influenza vaccine (dated by TCRdb to between 2017 and 2018). About the full investigation: Deep quantitative T cell receptor repertoire profiling was used in the study to track responses to a trivalent subunit inactivated influenza vaccine. The study at large found these results: The authors suggested that each seasonal influenza vaccination may recruit only a limited number of new T cells.

This material consisted of CD4+ T cells sorted from PBMCs, taken less than 25 months after vaccination. This sequence was found in a man in his fifties or sixties who received an inactivated influenza vaccine. Donor details come from another sample of the same person, matched by shared clones.

The CDR3 corresponds to CASSHTGTVNYEQYF. The bases are TGCGCCAGCAGCCACACAGGGACCGTCAATTACGAGCAGTACTTC. The chain links TRBV4-3 with TRBJ2-7; TRBD1 could be the D gene, as 6 bases match. V and J lose 3 bases and 4 bases, and a span of 16 bases separates them. Per the germline V gene, LGHNA is the CDR1 and YSLEER is the CDR2. From the cysteine up to the phenylalanine, the CDR3 has a length of 15 residues. Only CDR3 DNA remains: 45 bases, in frame from the first base.